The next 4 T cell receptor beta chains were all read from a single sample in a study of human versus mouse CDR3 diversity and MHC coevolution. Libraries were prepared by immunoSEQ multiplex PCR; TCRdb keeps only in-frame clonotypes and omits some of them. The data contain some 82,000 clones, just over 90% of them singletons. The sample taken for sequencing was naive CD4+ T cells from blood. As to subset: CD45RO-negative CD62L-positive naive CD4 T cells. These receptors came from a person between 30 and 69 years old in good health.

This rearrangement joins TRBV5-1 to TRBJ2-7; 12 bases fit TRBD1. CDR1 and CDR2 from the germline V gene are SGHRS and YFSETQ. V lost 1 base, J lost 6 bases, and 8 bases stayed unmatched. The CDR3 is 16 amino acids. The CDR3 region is CASSLPGTGGGIEQYF. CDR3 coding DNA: TGCGCCAGCAGCTTGCCCGGGACAGGGGGCGGAATCGAGCAGTACTTC. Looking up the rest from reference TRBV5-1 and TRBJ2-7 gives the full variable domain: KAGVTQTPRYLIKTRGQQVTLSCSPISGHRSVSWYQQTPGQGLQFLFEYFSETQRNKGNFPGRFSGRQFSNSRSEMNVSTLELGDSALYLCASSLPGTGGGIEQYFGPGTRLTVT.

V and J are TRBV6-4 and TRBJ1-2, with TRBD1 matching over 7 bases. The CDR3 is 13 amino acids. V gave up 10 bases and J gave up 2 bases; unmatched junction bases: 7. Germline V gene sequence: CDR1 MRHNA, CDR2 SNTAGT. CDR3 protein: CANPRDSNYGYTF. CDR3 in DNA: TGTGCCAACCCCCGGGACAGCAACTATGGCTACACCTTC.

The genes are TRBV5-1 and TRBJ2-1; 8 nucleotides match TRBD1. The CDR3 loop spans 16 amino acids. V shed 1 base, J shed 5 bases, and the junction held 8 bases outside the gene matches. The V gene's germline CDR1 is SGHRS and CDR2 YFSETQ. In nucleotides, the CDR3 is TGCGCCAGCAGCTTGAAAGGACAGGGAGCGGACAATGAGCAGTTCTTC. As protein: CASSLKGQGADNEQFF.

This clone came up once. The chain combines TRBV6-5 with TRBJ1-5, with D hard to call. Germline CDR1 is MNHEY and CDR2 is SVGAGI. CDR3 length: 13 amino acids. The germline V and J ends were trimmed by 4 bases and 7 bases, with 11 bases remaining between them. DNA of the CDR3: TGTGCCAGCAGTTGGACGGGGAGGCAGCCCCAGCATTTT. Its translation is CASSWTGRQPQHF.